A single sample gave rise to the 4 T cell receptor beta chains below, sequenced in a study of blood T cells in healthy people across ages. Sample-barcoded 5' priming and a J-beta primer mix drove a second PCR of roughly 6 to 12 cycles. TCRdb ran MiXCR on the 5' RACE reads and lists one entry per CDR3 protein. The profile shows roughly 790,000 distinct CDR3 sequences, 40% to 45% of them singletons. The sample consisted of blood. These receptors were taken from a woman aged 55-69 years in good health.

In its sample, this clonotype was seen a few times. A single base separates this from a much larger clone, so it may be a read error. The J gene is TRBJ2-5, the V gene TRBV5-1, with D hard to call. The V gene's germline CDR1 is SGHRS and CDR2 YFSETQ. Trimming took 1 base from V and 11 from J, leaving 15 bases between them. This CDR3 region has 13 residues. For the CDR3, the DNA is TGCGCCAGCAGCTTGCTCGAGGCGGCGGAGCAGTACTTC. Protein sequence: CASSLLEAAEQYF. The whole variable domain, filled in from reference TRBV5-1 and TRBJ2-5, reads KAGVTQTPRYLIKTRGQQVTLSCSPISGHRSVSWYQQTPGQGLQFLFEYFSETQRNKGNFPGRFSGRQFSNSRSEMNVSTLELGDSALYLCASSLLEAAEQYFGPGTRLLVL.

The V call is TRBV4-1, the J call TRBJ2-1, with 10 bases aligning to TRBD2. This CDR3 has 15 amino acids. J lost 8 bases, V lost 0 bases, and 4 bases had no gene match. Germline values: CDR1 MGHRA, CDR2 YSYEKL. CDR3 region: CASSQDPSGSDEQFF. The DNA of the CDR3 is TGCGCCAGCAGCCAAGATCCTAGCGGGAGCGATGAGCAGTTCTTC.

This clonotype turned up a few times. This chain joins TRBV2 and TRBJ2-4, with D tentatively TRBD1 (6 bases). The CDR3 covers 18 residues. The V end lost 7 bases, the J end lost 0 bases, and 22 bases lay between the germline ends. Per germline, CDR1 SNHLY and CDR2 FYNNEI. The CDR3 DNA reads TGTGCCAGCACCAGGGGTCCTTCTTGGGAACTAGCCAAAAACATTCAGTACTTC. This translates into CASTRGPSWELAKNIQYF.

This clonotype was counted at least ten times. V and J are TRBV27 and TRBJ2-1, with D possibly TRBD1 on 6 matching bases. Germline CDR1 is MNHEY and CDR2 is SMNVEV (reference sequence). This CDR3 has 14 amino acids. V gave up 6 bases and J gave up 4 bases, with 13 bases separating them. Written as DNA, the CDR3 is TGTGCCAGCAGAGACAGGAGAGCATACAATGAGCAGTTCTTC. This gives the protein CASRDRRAYNEQFF.